This T cell receptor (beta chain) stems from a study of T cell responses to AZD1222 COVID-19 vaccine. Whole-study context: Pooling was applied to second doses at about 4 or about 12 weeks. Overall study findings and caveats: Spike-specific TCR breadth and depth rose after two AZD1222 doses.

Remarks on this clone: Antigen unknown.

The protocol was immunoSEQ multiplex PCR, while the TCRdb copy is restricted to in-frame clones and leaves out a portion. The sample has 95,000 to 150,000 clones; around nine tenths are singletons. V lost 6 bases to trimming and J lost 5 bases, with 10 bases between them. The CDR3 is 13 amino acids. Germline values: CDR1 MNHEY, CDR2 SVGAGI. The chain combines TRBV6-5 with TRBJ1-4; D call uncertain. The sequence came from an adult in good health. The specimen was peripheral blood, collected on day 0 of AZD1222 vaccination. CDR3 protein: CASRQRVNEKLFF. CDR3 DNA sequence: TGTGCCAGCAGACAACGTGTCAATGAAAAACTGTTTTTT.